The rows below give T cell receptor beta chains drawn from one sample of a study of cytomegalovirus exposure and HLA in healthy donors. TCRdb's copy holds only in-frame clones and misses some; the assay was immunoSEQ multiplex PCR. The table records 95,000 to 150,000 clones, 74% of them present only once. Input material: PBMCs. The receptors derive from a man in his forties in good health and CMV-seropositive. CDR3s include the opening cysteine and the closing phenylalanine or tryptophan. The order of the fields is J gene, D gene, V gene, CDR3 protein, CDR3 DNA. The D gene is left open where the match is weak.

J: TRBJ1-2; D: TRBD1; V: TRBV14; CDR3: CASSQVSTGPYGYTF; DNA: TGTGCCAGCAGCCAAGTCTCGACAGGGCCCTATGGCTACACCTTC
J: TRBJ1-2; D: .; V: TRBV2; CDR3: CASSEALGGKRYYGYTF; DNA: TGTGCCAGCAGTGAAGCGCTGGGGGGGAAAAGGTACTATGGCTACACCTTC
J: TRBJ2-7; D: .; V: TRBV4-1; CDR3: CASSRDTEYEQYF; DNA: TGCGCCAGCAGCCGGGACACAGAATACGAGCAGTACTTC
J: TRBJ2-3; D: .; V: TRBV6-5; CDR3: CASSYSGSHSTDTQYF; DNA: TGTGCCAGCAGTTACTCGGGCAGTCATAGCACAGATACGCAGTATTTT
J: TRBJ2-1; D: .; V: TRBV30; CDR3: CAWSIEGLTYNEQFF; DNA: TGTGCCTGGAGTATCGAGGGTCTAACCTACAATGAGCAGTTCTTC
J: TRBJ1-5; D: TRBD1; V: TRBV7-9; CDR3: CASSWDSSNQPQHF; DNA: TGTGCCAGCAGCTGGGACAGTAGCAATCAGCCCCAGCATTTT
J: TRBJ1-2; D: .; V: TRBV11-2; CDR3: CASSPDGGRGYTF; DNA: TGTGCCAGCAGCCCGGACGGGGGGCGCGGCTACACCTTC
J: TRBJ1-1; D: TRBD1; V: TRBV5-1; CDR3: CASSLRTGNANTEAFF; DNA: TGCGCCAGCAGCCTAAGGACAGGGAACGCGAACACTGAAGCTTTCTTT
J: TRBJ2-7; D: TRBD1; V: TRBV10-3; CDR3: CAIRGDRPYEQYF; DNA: TGTGCCATCAGGGGGGACAGGCCCTACGAGCAGTACTTC
J: TRBJ2-7; D: .; V: TRBV27; CDR3: CASSPQGTQALYDEQYF; DNA: TGTGCCAGCAGTCCCCAAGGGACACAGGCCCTATATGACGAGCAGTACTTC
J: TRBJ2-3; D: TRBD2; V: TRBV5-1; CDR3: CASNRLAGTDTQYF; DNA: TGCGCCAGTAACCGACTAGCGGGAACAGATACGCAGTATTTT
J: TRBJ1-4; D: .; V: TRBV27; CDR3: CASSSTGSVREKLFF; DNA: TGTGCCAGCAGTTCAACAGGGTCTGTAAGAGAAAAACTGTTTTTT